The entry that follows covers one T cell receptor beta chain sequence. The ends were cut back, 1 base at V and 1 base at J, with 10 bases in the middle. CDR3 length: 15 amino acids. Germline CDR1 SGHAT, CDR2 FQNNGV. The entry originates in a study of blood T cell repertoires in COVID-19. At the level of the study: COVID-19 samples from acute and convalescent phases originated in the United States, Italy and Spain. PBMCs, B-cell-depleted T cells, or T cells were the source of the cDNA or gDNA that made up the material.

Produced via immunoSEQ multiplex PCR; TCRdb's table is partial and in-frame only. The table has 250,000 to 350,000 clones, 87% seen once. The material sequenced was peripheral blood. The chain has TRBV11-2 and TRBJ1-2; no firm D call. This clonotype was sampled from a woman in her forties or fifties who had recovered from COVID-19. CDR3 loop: CASSLGFSYNYGYTF. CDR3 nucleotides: TGTGCCAGCAGCTTAGGCTTCAGTTATAACTATGGCTACACCTTC.